The sequence of this TCR beta chain was determined in a study of T cells in Graves' hyperthyroidism and ophthalmopathy. Researchers amplified the TCR beta CDR3 regions from RNA transcripts. The HTBI primer set served for first-round RT-PCR of the TCR CDR3. TCRdb processed the multiplex PCR reads anew with MiXCR; each CDR3 protein has one entry. The data show 480,000 or so distinct CDR3 sequences, about 15% seen once. Study-level results: Blood shared most expanded thyroid clonotypes above 0.001. A 13 V-J signature model discriminated ophthalmopathy versus stable hyperthyroidism.

In its sample, this clonotype was seen many times. The antigen remains undetermined. The PBMCs were taken from over 9.5 ml of fresh peripheral blood. V lost 5 bases and J lost 2; bases outside the gene matches: 12. The CDR3 consists of 16 residues. Germline V lookup: CDR1 SGHNT, CDR2 YENEEA. The sequence came from a woman younger than 30 with Graves' hyperthyroidism. Sequencing was carried out using blood. The chain recombines TRBV11-3 with TRBJ2-7; 7 positions match TRBD2. CDR3: CASSQLLTSITYEQYF. CDR3 nucleotide sequence: TGTGCCAGCAGCCAGCTCCTGACTAGCATCACCTACGAGCAGTACTTC.